A single sample is the source of the 30 T cell receptor beta chains below, sequenced in a study of blood T cell repertoires in COVID-19. The protocol was immunoSEQ multiplex PCR, while the TCRdb copy is restricted to in-frame clones and leaves out a portion. The profile shows 130,000 to 150,000 clones, about 80% of them singletons. Sequencing was done on a sample of peripheral blood. These TCRs come from a man in his 70s who had recovered from COVID-19.

This clone showed up just a few times. The chain combines TRBV5-5 with TRBJ1-1; no clear D. The length of the CDR3 is 15 residues. CDR1 is SGHKS and CDR2 is YYEKEE in the germline V gene (reference sequence). V dropped 4 bases and J dropped 1 base, with 14 bases sitting between them. CDR3 nucleotides: TGTGCCAGCAGCCCCCCCCGGAGAGAGAACACTGAAGCTTTCTTT. It codes for CASSPPRRENTEAFF.

This chain uses TRBV7-2 with TRBJ2-3, with TRBD2 identical over 9 bases. Germline V gene lookup returns CDR1 SGHTA and CDR2 FQGNSA. With V trimmed by 3 bases and J by 4 bases, 5 bases remained unmatched. The CDR3 consists of 15 residues. In DNA form, the CDR3 reads TGTGCCAGCAGCTTTTTAGCGGGAGTAGCAGATACGCAGTATTTT. Its protein product is CASSFLAGVADTQYF. Based on the CDR3 plus reference TRBV7-2 and TRBJ2-3, the full variable domain is GAGVSQSPSNKVTEKGKDVELRCDPISGHTALYWYRQSLGQGLEFLIYFQGNSAPDKSGLPSDRFSAERTGGSVSTLTIQRTQQEDSAVYLCASSFLAGVADTQYFGPGTRLTVL.

The chain combines TRBV11-3 with TRBJ2-7; 8 bases match TRBD1. From germline, CDR1 is SGHNT and CDR2 YENEEA. Germline trimming cut 4 bases from V and 3 bases from J; bases unmatched to any gene: 8. This CDR3 has 15 amino acids. The CDR3 sequence: CASSSRRQGSYEQYF. CDR3 DNA: TGTGCCAGCAGCTCGAGACGACAGGGGAGCTACGAGCAGTACTTC.

This chain joins TRBV2 and TRBJ2-1; 10 nucleotides align to TRBD2. Germline CDR1 SNHLY, CDR2 FYNNEI. The CDR3 consists of 14 residues. V trimming: 6 bases; J trimming: 5 bases; junction bases outside the gene matches: 4. The CDR3 DNA reads as TGTGCCAGCAGAGGGCTAGCGGGGGACAATGAGCAGTTCTTC. Protein: CASRGLAGDNEQFF.

This chain uses TRBV6-8 with TRBJ2-5, with TRBD2 matching over 13 bases. Germline lookup yields CDR1 MNHGY and CDR2 SAAAGT. The CDR3 is made up of 15 amino acids. Trimming took 4 bases from V and 6 from J; bases not matched to a gene: 5. In nucleotides, the CDR3 is TGTGCCAGCAGTTCACTAGCGGGAGGGTGGAAGACCCAGTACTTC. Encoded protein: CASSSLAGGWKTQYF.

This sequence joins TRBV6-2 or TRBV6-3 and TRBJ2-3, with 14 bases lining up with TRBD2. CDR3 length: 17 amino acids. Germline CDR1 and CDR2: MNHEY and SVGEGT. After removal of 0 bases from V and 4 bases from J, the junction contained 3 bases not matched to a gene. The CDR3, as DNA: TGTGCCAGCAGTTACTCCGGGACTAGCGGGAGCTCAGATACGCAGTATTTT. Translated, it gives CASSYSGTSGSSDTQYF.

The table lists this clone with a few counts. The genes are TRBV18 and TRBJ1-1; 9 nucleotides align to TRBD1. V lost 5 bases to trimming and J lost 3 bases; unmatched junction nucleotides: 1. This CDR3 has 13 residues. Germline values: CDR1 KGHSH, CDR2 LQKENI. CDR3 protein: CASSGQGYTEAFF. CDR3 bases: TGTGCCAGCTCAGGACAGGGGTACACTGAAGCTTTCTTT.

The CDR3 DNA is TGTGCCAGCAGTTTACCGGGACAGGTGAGCTATGAGCAGTTCTTC. As protein: CASSLPGQVSYEQFF. The V and J genes are TRBV6-5 and TRBJ2-1, with TRBD1 matching over 8 bases. There are 15 residues in the CDR3. Germline CDR1 is MNHEY and CDR2 is SVGAGI. The V gene end was trimmed by 4 bases and the J gene end by 8 bases; junction bases not matched to a gene: 10.

This rearrangement joins TRBV6-5 to TRBJ1-5; D gene uncertain. Trimming cost V 4 bases and J 5 bases, with 6 bases left between them. In germline, CDR1 is MNHEY, CDR2 SVGAGI. This CDR3 has 12 amino acids. CDR3 protein: CASSSGYQPQHF. The CDR3 DNA is TGTGCCAGCAGTTCCGGGTATCAGCCCCAGCATTTT.

The chain is built from TRBV4-1 and TRBJ1-4; 7 bases are shared with TRBD1. Trimming removed 2 bases from V and 4 bases from J; junction bases left unmatched: 4. The germline CDR1 and CDR2 sequences are MGHRA and YSYEKL. The CDR3 has 15 amino acids. The CDR3 region is CASSQPGQSNEKLFF. For the CDR3, the DNA is TGCGCCAGCAGCCAACCGGGACAGAGTAATGAAAAACTGTTTTTT.

The chain recombines TRBV4-3 with TRBJ2-1; 11 positions agree with TRBD2. Germline trimming cut 0 bases from V and 2 bases from J; bases unmatched to any gene: 9. The CDR3 runs to 19 residues. Germline loops: CDR1 LGHNA, CDR2 YSLEER. This CDR3 reads CASSQDWASGRIAYNEQFF. DNA for the CDR3: TGCGCCAGCAGCCAAGATTGGGCTAGCGGGAGGATCGCCTACAATGAGCAGTTCTTC.

The J gene is TRBJ2-2, the V gene TRBV11-2, with 7 positions matching TRBD2. CDR1 and CDR2 (germline): SGHAT, FQNNGV. The V segment lost 8 bases and the J segment 4 bases; nucleotides outside the gene matches: 10. The CDR3 is 15 amino acids. The CDR3 reads CASPRAGVGTGELFF. The CDR3 DNA reads TGTGCCAGCCCCCGGGCGGGAGTTGGCACCGGGGAGCTGTTTTTT.

The CDR3 DNA reads as TGTGCCAGCAGTGAACAGTTGGGCGCAATCGGGGAGCTGTTTTTT. This sequence encodes CASSEQLGAIGELFF. The chain recombines TRBV6-1 with TRBJ2-2; the D is unclear. Trimming pared 2 bases from V and 7 bases from J, leaving 14 bases between. CDR1 and CDR2 from the germline V gene are MNHNS and SASEGT. The CDR3 runs 15 residues.

V gene TRBV18 combines with J gene TRBJ2-7, with 7 bases that match TRBD1. This CDR3 has 15 residues. Germline CDR1 is KGHSH and CDR2 is LQKENI. J gave up 2 bases and V 1 base, and 5 bases lay outside the gene matches. The CDR3 nucleotides are TGTGCCAGCTCACCACGGGACAGCTTACCCTACGAGCAGTACTTC. Its translation is CASSPRDSLPYEQYF.

The V gene is TRBV7-9, the J gene TRBJ2-4; 10 nucleotides line up with TRBD2. From germline, CDR1 is SEHNR and CDR2 FQNEAQ (reference sequence). Trimming took 7 bases from V and 7 from J; bases not matched to a gene: 7. This CDR3 has 14 amino acids. CDR3 sequence: CASNTLAGRNIQYF. In DNA, the CDR3 is TGTGCCAGCAATACACTAGCGGGAAGGAACATTCAGTACTTC.

This clone was counted only a few times. This chain links TRBV27 with TRBJ2-1; D might be TRBD2 (5 bases). V lost 2 bases, J lost 0 bases, and 11 bases lay in between. The CDR3 loop spans 16 amino acids. Germline CDR1 and CDR2: MNHEY and SMNVEV (reference sequence). The CDR3 here is CASSLRAGDSYNEQFF. The CDR3 DNA sequence: TGTGCCAGCAGTTTAAGGGCCGGGGACTCCTACAATGAGCAGTTCTTC.

The chain combines TRBV18 with TRBJ2-7; TRBD2 aligns across 8 bases. The CDR3 length is 16 residues. The germline CDR1 and CDR2 sequences are KGHSH and LQKENI. With 3 bases clipped from V and 0 bases from J, the junction kept 7 bases outside the gene matches. The CDR3 DNA reads TGTGCCAGCTCACCCCTTGTAGCGGGGAGCTCCTACGAGCAGTACTTC. Translated, it gives CASSPLVAGSSYEQYF. Drawing the rest from reference TRBV18 and TRBJ2-7, the complete variable domain is NAGVMQNPRHLVRRRGQEARLRCSPMKGHSHVYWYRQLPEEGLKFMVYLQKENIIDESGMPKERFSAEFPKEGPSILRIQQVVRGDSAAYFCASSPLVAGSSYEQYFGPGTRLTVT.

V gene TRBV2 combines with J gene TRBJ2-2, with D possibly TRBD2 on 6 matching bases. The germline V gene has CDR1 SNHLY and CDR2 FYNNEI. V was cut by 7 bases and J by 4 bases, with 22 bases left in between. The CDR3 consists of 17 residues. This CDR3 reads CASMRGGKGVSTGELFF. In DNA form, the CDR3 reads TGTGCCAGCATGCGGGGAGGCAAGGGAGTAAGCACCGGGGAGCTGTTTTTT.

This clone showed up just once. The chain carries TRBV5-1 and TRBJ2-2, with TRBD1 identical over 8 bases. The trim removed 0 bases at V and 6 bases at J, leaving 4 bases unmatched. This CDR3 is 15 amino acids long. The germline gives CDR1 SGHRS, CDR2 YFSETQ. The CDR3 DNA sequence: TGCGCCAGCAGCTTGGGGACAGGGTTCCCCGGGGAGCTGTTTTTT. Amino acid sequence: CASSLGTGFPGELFF.

The chain uses TRBV10-1 and TRBJ1-4, with D perhaps matching TRBD1 (6 bases). Trimming removed 0 bases at V and 6 bases at J, with 20 bases between. This CDR3 is built from 18 residues. Germline V CDR1 and CDR2: WNHNN, SYGVQD (reference sequence). CDR3 in DNA: TGCGCCAGCAGTGAGTCGAGGTTGCAGGGGATGGACGATGAAAAACTGTTTTTT. Protein product: CASSESRLQGMDDEKLFF.

The chain links TRBV7-2 to TRBJ1-2; 8 bases align to TRBD1. This CDR3 contains 15 residues. Unmatched junction bases numbered 7, after V lost 3 bases and J lost 4 bases. Per germline, CDR1 SGHTA and CDR2 FQGNSA. The CDR3 region is CASSFTGQETYGYTF. For the CDR3, the DNA is TGTGCCAGCAGCTTTACGGGACAGGAGACCTATGGCTACACCTTC.

This chain connects TRBV9 to TRBJ1-1; D unresolved. CDR3 length: 13 amino acids. Germline V gives CDR1 SGDLS, CDR2 YYNGEE. V lost 4 bases and J lost 4, with 11 bases in between. CDR3 in DNA: TGTGCCAGCAGCCCCGCCGGCGGCACTGAAGCTTTCTTT. Its protein product is CASSPAGGTEAFF.

The chain joins TRBV10-2 to TRBJ1-5; weak D call: TRBD1 (6 bases). The V end was cut by 3 bases, the J end by 9 bases, with 18 bases between. The CDR3 runs to 15 residues. Per germline, CDR1 WSHSY and CDR2 SAAADI. CDR3 protein: CASSDPTGGGRPQHF. The DNA of the CDR3 is TGCGCCAGCAGTGACCCCACGGGGGGCGGCCGGCCCCAGCATTTT.

V gene TRBV12-5 combines with J gene TRBJ1-5; D not resolved. The germline V gene has CDR1 LGHNT and CDR2 FRNRAP. The CDR3 spans 19 residues. Trimming stripped 0 bases from V and 0 bases from J, with 18 bases between. CDR3 sequence reads: CASGLVQGPGMSSNQPQHF. The CDR3 region has the DNA TGTGCTAGTGGTTTGGTACAAGGGCCGGGGATGAGTAGCAATCAGCCCCAGCATTTT.

The gene calls are TRBV29-1 and TRBJ2-7; D gene unclear. This CDR3 region has 14 residues. The V gene's germline CDR1 is SQVTM and CDR2 ANQGSEA. Trimming left V 2 bases short and J 12 bases short, with 23 bases between. The CDR3 sequence: CSVEPPDCFGCMYF. The CDR3 bases are TGCAGCGTTGAACCTCCAGACTGCTTTGGGTGCATGTACTTC.

The CDR3 is CASSQEYRGGRGYTF. In nucleotides, the CDR3 is TGCGCCAGCAGCCAAGAGTATAGGGGGGGACGTGGCTACACCTTC. This chain joins TRBV4-1 and TRBJ1-2; perhaps TRBD1 as D (6 bases). Trimming took off 0 bases at V and 7 bases at J, with 15 bases between the two ends. Germline lookup yields CDR1 MGHRA and CDR2 YSYEKL. The CDR3 length is 15 residues.

The chain links TRBV19 to TRBJ1-5, with a tentative D call TRBD1 (5 bases). V was shortened by 1 base and J by 5 bases, with 15 bases between the two germline ends. The CDR3 is made up of 16 amino acids. The V gene's germline CDR1 is LNHDA and CDR2 SQIVND (reference sequence). The CDR3 here is CASSIGGTYLDQPQHF. For the CDR3, the DNA is TGTGCCAGTAGTATAGGGGGGACTTACCTGGATCAGCCCCAGCATTTT.

In this sample, this clone is medium-sized (0.01 to 0.1%). The rearrangement links TRBV5-6 to TRBJ1-5; D may be TRBD1 (5 bases). The CDR3 is 14 residues long. CDR1 and CDR2 from the germline V gene are SGHDT and YYEEEE. The V gene lost 3 bases and the J gene lost 7 bases, with 14 bases spanning the gap. CDR3 DNA: TGTGCCAGCAGCTCCCCGGGGGTTGGCCAGCCCCAGCATTTT. It yields the protein CASSSPGVGQPQHF.

The rearrangement uses TRBV14 and TRBJ1-4; D perhaps matches TRBD1 (5 bases). Per the germline V gene, CDR1 is SGHDN and CDR2 is FVKESK. This CDR3 region has 15 residues. Trimming stripped 2 bases from V and 3 bases from J, with 10 bases between. The CDR3 DNA is TGTGCCAGCAGCCAATGGGGCGCGGCTAATGAAAAACTGTTTTTT. This translates into CASSQWGAANEKLFF. The full variable domain, completed using reference TRBV14 and TRBJ1-4, is EAGVTQFPSHSVIEKGQTVTLRCDPISGHDNLYWYRRVMGKEIKFLLHFVKESKQDESGMPNNRFLAERTGGTYSTLKVQPAELEDSGVYFCASSQWGAANEKLFFGSGTQLSVL.

V usage is TRBV27 and J usage is TRBJ2-7; TRBD2 might be the D (6 bases). Trimming stripped 1 base from V and 2 bases from J, with 9 bases between. Germline V gene data show CDR1 as MNHEY and CDR2 as SMNVEV (reference sequence). The CDR3 loop spans 14 amino acids. As DNA, the CDR3 is TGTGCCAGCAGTTTATTGGGGGGAACCTACGAGCAGTACTTC. Translated, it gives CASSLLGGTYEQYF.